The entry below describes one T cell receptor (beta chain). What it binds is unknown. A much larger clonotype is one base distant, so this may be a read error. Using a J-beta primer mix together with a sample-barcoded 5' primer, a second PCR was run for roughly 6 to 12 cycles. TCRdb re-called the 5' RACE reads through MiXCR, storing one row per CDR3 protein. Of about 640,000 distinct CDR3 sequences listed, around 54% were seen once; the top ten hold roughly 34%. This record comes from a study of blood T cells in healthy people across ages. Study-wide results and caveats: The study could not conclusively compare naive and antigen-experienced cells, given its unsorted PBMCs.

The V and J ends lost 6 bases and 11 bases respectively, with 19 bases between them. The CDR3 extends over 13 amino acids. Germline CDR1 and CDR2: MNHNY and SVGAGI (reference sequence). V and J are TRBV6-6 and TRBJ2-5; D may match TRBD1 or TRBD2 (5 bases each). Sequenced material: blood. This sequence originates from a man aged 55-75 years in good health. The CDR3 sequence: CASSPMGIGEQYF. CDR3 in DNA: TGTGCCAGCAGCCCCATGGGAATAGGGGAGCAGTACTTC.